This T cell receptor (beta chain) was recovered during a study of blood T cell repertoires in COVID-19 (dated by TCRdb to between 2020 and 2021). Context from the whole study: Collaborator samples came from the United States, Italy and Spain and covered acute and convalescent phases of COVID-19. The prospective study material was composed of cDNA or gDNA derived from T cells, B-cell-depleted T cells, or PBMCs. Subjects who had been exposed to COVID-19, were actively infected with it, or had recovered from it provided the deeply sampled blood TCRbeta repertoires that made up the dataset. The repertoires were released in a freely available public database intended as a resource for research on the immune response to SARS-CoV-2. Samples were obtained from the ongoing ImmuneRACE study (first 160 participants) and from 1,200 or so subjects provided by 6 global collaborators. Nearly every sample came with metadata listing a de-identified subject ID, COVID-19 status, age in years and sex. HLA class I and class II types, where available, came from metadata supplied by the sample provider rather than from assay-based typing.

TCRbeta CDR3 regions were amplified from genomic DNA using the immunoSEQ Assay, a bias-controlled multiplex PCR. The published analysis was carried out like this. The number of nucleated cells in each sample was estimated by amplification of reference gene primers within the assay. To quantify the absolute abundance of each unique TCRbeta CDR3 rearrangement, sequence reads were collapsed and filtered. For each sample, productive Simpson clonality was calculated as the square root of Simpson's diversity index across productive rearrangements. TCRdb took this table from immuneACCESS and kept in-frame rearrangements with V and J called. Such tables lack part of the clones; where checked against another copy, unresolved V genes explain under half of the gap, and the rest is unexplained. V, J and clone size are taken as reported in that table, and D and trimming were inferred from the DNA itself. The sample includes some 120,000 clones, with approximately 82% observed a single time. The ten largest clones take up around 5.6% of the sample.

Concerning this clone: This clone's antigen is unknown. The sample holds no much larger clone one base away, and base qualities are not on file.

Each collaborating institution followed its own protocols to collect whole blood in K2EDTA tubes. Collaborator samples were shipped for TCRbeta analysis as frozen whole blood, isolated PBMCs, or DNA extracted from either sample type. What the study reported, not specific to this receptor: Clinical and demographic metadata were provided uncurated, with the amount varying by source and participant.

Material: peripheral blood. The TCR sequence derives from a man at least 80 years old with active or convalescent COVID-19.

The sequence in DNA is TGTGCCAGCAGCTTAGAGGGAAGGGGGCGGCCAGATACGCAGTATTTT. It encodes CASSLEGRGRPDTQYF. The sequence is built from TRBV11-2 and TRBJ2-3, with TRBD1 matching 7 junction bases. The CDR1 and CDR2 encoded by the germline V gene are SGHAT and FQNNGV. Trimming accounts for 0 bases at V and 4 bases at J, while the number of junction bases matched to no gene is 7. Measured from the cysteine to the phenylalanine, the CDR3 is 16 residues long. Just CDR3 DNA is preserved here, 48 bases in frame from base 1. This CDR3, with the reference TRBV11-2 and TRBJ2-3 proteins standing in past its ends, gives the full variable domain EAGVAQSPRYKIIEKRQSVAFWCNPISGHATLYWYQQILGQGPKLLIQFQNNGVVDDSQLPKDRFSAERLKGVDSTLKIQPAKLEDSAVYLCASSLEGRGRPDTQYFGPGTRLTVL.